This entry is about one TCR beta chain. Its antigen is not known. CDR3 length: 14 residues. Trimming pared 0 bases from V and 7 bases from J, leaving 14 bases between. The germline V gene encodes CDR1 SGDLS and CDR2 YYNGEE. These data originate in a study of cytomegalovirus exposure and HLA in healthy donors. Whole-study context: The use of the same platform for the 110 or so validation repertoires and the 650 to 850 first-cohort repertoires was reported by a later analysis.

Clones were read by immunoSEQ multiplex PCR, and TCRdb kept only the in-frame ones, dropping some. The table records under 250,000 clones, less than 90% of them present only once. Study-level results: The tendency of first-cohort TCR clusters to co-occur in the 90 to 150 validation repertoires was the finding of a later analysis. The study recorded some 160 TCR beta chains that were cytomegalovirus-associated.

This sequence originates from a woman under 30 in good health and CMV-seronegative. V gene TRBV9 combines with J gene TRBJ2-7, with D unclear. Sample: PBMCs. The CDR3 sequence: CASSVGEVSAEQYF. The CDR3 region has the DNA TGTGCCAGCAGCGTAGGAGAAGTAAGTGCAGAGCAGTACTTC.